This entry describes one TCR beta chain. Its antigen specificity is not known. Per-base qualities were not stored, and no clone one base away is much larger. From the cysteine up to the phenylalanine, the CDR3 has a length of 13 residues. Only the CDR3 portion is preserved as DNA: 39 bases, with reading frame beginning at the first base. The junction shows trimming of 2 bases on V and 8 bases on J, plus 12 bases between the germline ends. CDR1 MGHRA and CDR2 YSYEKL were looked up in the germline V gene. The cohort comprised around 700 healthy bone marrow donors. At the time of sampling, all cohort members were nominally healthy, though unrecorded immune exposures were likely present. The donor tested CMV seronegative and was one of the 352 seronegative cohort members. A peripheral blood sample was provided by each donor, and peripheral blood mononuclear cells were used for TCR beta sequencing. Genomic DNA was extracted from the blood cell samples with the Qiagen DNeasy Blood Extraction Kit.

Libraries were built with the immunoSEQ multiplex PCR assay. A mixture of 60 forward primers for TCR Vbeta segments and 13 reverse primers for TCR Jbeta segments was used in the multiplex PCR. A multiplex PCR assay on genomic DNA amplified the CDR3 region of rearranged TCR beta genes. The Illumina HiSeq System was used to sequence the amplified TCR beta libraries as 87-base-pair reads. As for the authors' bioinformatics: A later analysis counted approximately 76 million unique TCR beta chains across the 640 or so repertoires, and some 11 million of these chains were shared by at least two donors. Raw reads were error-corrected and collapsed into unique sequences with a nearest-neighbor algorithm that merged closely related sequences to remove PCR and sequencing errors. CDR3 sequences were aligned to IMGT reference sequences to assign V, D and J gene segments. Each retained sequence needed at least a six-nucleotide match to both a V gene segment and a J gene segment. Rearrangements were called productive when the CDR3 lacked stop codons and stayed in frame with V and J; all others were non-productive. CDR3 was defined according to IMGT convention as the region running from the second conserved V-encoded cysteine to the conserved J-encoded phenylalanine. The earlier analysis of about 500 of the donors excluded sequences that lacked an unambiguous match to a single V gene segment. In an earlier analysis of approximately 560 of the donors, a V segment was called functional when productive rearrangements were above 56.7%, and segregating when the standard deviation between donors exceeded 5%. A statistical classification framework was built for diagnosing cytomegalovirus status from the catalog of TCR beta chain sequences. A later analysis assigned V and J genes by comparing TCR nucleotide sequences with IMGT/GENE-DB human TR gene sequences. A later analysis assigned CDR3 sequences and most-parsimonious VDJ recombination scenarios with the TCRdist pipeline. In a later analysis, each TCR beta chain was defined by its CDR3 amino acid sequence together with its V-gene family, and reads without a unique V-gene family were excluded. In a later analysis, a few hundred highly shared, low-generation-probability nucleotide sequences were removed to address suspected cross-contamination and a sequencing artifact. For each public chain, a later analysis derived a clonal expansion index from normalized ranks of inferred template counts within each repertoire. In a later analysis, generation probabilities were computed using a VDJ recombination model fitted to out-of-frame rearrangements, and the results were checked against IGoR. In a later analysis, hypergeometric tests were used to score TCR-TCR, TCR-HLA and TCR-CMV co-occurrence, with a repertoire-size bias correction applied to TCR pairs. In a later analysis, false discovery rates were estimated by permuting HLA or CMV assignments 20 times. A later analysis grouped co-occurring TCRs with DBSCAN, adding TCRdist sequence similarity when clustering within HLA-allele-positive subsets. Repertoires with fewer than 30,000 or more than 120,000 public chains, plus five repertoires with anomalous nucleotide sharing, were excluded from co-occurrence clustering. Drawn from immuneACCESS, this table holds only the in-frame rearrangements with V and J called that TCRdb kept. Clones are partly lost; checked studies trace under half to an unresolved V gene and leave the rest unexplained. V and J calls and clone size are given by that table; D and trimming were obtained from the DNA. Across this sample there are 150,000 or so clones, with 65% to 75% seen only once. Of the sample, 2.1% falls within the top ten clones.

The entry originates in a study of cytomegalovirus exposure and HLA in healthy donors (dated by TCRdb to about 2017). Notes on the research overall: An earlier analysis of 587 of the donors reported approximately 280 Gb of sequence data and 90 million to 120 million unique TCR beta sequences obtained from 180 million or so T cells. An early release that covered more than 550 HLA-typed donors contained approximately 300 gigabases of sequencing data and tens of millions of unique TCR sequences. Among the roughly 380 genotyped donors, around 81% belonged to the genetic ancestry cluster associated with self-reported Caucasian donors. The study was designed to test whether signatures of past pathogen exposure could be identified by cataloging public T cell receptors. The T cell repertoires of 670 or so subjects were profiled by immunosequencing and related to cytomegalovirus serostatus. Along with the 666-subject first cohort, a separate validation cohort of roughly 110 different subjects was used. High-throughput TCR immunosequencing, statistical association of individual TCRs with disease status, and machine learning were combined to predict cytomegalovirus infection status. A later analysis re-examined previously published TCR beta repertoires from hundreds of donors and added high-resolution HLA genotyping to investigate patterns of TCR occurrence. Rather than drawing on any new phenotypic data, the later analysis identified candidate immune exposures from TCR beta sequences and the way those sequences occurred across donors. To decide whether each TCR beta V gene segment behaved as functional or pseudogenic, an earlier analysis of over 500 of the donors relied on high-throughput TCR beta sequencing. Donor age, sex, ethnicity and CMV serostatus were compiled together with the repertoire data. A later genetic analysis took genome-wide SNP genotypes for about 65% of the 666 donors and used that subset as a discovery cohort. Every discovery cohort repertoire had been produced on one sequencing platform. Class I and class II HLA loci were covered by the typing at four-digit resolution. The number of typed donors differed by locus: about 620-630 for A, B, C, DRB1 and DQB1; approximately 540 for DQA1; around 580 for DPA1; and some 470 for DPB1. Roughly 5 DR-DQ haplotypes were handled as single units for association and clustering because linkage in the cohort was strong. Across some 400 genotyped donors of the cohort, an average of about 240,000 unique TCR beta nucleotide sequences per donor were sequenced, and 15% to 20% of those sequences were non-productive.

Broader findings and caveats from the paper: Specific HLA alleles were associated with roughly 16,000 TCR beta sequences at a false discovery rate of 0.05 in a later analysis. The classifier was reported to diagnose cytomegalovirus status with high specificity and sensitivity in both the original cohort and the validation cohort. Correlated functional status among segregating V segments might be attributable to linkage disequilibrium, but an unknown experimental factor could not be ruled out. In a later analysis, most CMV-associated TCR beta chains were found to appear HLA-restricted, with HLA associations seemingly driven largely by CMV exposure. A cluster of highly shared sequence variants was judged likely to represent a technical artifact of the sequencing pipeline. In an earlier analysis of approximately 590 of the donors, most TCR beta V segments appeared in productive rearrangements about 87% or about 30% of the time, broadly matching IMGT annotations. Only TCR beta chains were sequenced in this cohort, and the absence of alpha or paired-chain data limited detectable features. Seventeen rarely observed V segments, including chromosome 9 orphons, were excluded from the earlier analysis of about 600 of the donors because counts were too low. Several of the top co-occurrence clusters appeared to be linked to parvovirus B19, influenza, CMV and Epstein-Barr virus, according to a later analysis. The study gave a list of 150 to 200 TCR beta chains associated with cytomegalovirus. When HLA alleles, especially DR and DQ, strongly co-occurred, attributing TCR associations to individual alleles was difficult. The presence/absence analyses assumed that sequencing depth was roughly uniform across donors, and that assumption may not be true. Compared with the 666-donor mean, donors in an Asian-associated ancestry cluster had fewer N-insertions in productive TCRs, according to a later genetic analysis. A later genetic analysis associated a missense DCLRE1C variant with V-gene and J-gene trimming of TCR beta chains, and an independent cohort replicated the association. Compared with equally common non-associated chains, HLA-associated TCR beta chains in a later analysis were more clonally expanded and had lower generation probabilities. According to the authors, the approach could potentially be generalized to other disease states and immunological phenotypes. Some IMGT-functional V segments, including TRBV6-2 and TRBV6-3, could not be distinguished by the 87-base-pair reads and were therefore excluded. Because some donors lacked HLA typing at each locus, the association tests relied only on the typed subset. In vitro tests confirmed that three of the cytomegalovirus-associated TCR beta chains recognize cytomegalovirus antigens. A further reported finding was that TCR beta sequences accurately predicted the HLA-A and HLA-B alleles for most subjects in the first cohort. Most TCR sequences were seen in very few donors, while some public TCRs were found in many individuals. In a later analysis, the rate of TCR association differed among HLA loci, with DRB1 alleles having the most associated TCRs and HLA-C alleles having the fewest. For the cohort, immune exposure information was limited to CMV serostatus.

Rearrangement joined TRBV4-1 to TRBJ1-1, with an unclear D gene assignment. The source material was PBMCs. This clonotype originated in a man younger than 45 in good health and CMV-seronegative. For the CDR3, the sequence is CASSQSVDLEAFF. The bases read TGCGCCAGCAGCCAATCCGTGGACTTAGAAGCTTTCTTT.